This TCR beta chain was identified during a study of T cells after yellow fever vaccination. TCR cDNA, made by 5'RACE template switching, carried an added universal primer site and UMIs. One entry per CDR3 protein, called by TCRdb with MiXCR from the 5' RACE reads. The table lists 300,000 to 350,000 distinct CDR3 sequences, about 10% of them singletons. Concerning this clonotype itself: Its specificity is not known.

Findings and limits, study-wide: Abundant clonotypes (contaminants from the bulk population) could be present in FACS-sorted repertoires. Post-booster reappearance was seen for most primary-vaccination clones (around 96% CD4, around 91% CD8). On re-exposure, the response was weaker but peaked faster, at day 5 versus 15.

This TCR was recovered from a man between 18 and 29 years old who received the YFV17D yellow fever vaccine. This specimen was CD4+ T cells sorted from PBMCs, taken 45 days after the yellow fever booster vaccination.

Here the CDR3 reads CASSTGGRTGELFF. The CDR3 nucleotides read TGCGCCAGCAGCACGGGGGGGCGTACCGGGGAGCTGTTTTTT. The V and J genes are TRBV5-1 and TRBJ2-2; 8 bases align to TRBD2. The CDR3 length is 14 residues. V lost 4 bases and J lost 5; bases outside the gene matches: 4. CDR1 and CDR2 from the germline V gene are SGHRS and YFSETQ.